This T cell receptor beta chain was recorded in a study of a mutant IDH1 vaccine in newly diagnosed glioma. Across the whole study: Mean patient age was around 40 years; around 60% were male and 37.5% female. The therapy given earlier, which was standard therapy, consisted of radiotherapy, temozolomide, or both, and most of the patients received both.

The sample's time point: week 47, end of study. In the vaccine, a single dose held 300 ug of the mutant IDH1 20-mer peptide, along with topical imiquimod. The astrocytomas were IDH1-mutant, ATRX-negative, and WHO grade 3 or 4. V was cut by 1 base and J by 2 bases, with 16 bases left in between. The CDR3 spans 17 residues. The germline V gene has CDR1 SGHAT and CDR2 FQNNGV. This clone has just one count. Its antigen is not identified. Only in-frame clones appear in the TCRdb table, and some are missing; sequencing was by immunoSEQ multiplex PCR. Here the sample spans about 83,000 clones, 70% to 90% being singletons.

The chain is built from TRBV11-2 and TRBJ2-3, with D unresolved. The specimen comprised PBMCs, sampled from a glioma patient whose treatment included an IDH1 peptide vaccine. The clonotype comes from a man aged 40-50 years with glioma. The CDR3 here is CASSLGWARHITDTQYF. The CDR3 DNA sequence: TGTGCCAGCAGCTTAGGGTGGGCACGCCACATCACAGATACGCAGTATTTT.